This is a list of T cell receptor beta chains from one sample in a study of T cells in Graves' hyperthyroidism and ophthalmopathy. TCRdb fed the multiplex PCR reads into MiXCR, producing one record per CDR3 protein. The sample holds 700,000 or so distinct CDR3 sequences, approximately 14% seen once. The sequenced material came from blood. The source is a woman aged 45-65 years with Graves' ophthalmopathy. Each CDR3 is given with its conserved first and last residue. D genes are given only for firm matches. A row's size may be missing; if present it is once, few, many or a size class.

DNA | CDR3 | size | D | J | V
TGTGCCAGCAGAGAAACAGGGACTGGTTGGTACACTGAAGCTTTCTTT | CASRETGTGWYTEAFF | many | - | TRBJ1-1 | TRBV7-2
TGTGCCAGCAGTCAATCCCGTGTAGGGGAGAGCACAGATACGCAGTATTTT | CASSQSRVGESTDTQYF | - | - | TRBJ2-3 | TRBV25-1
TGCAGTGCTAGACCGGGACTAGCGGGACCCGGGGAGCTGTTTTTT | CSARPGLAGPGELFF | many | TRBD2 | TRBJ2-2 | TRBV20-1
TGTGCCAGCAGTTTAAATGGCAGGGGGTTGTATCAGCCCCAGCATTTT | CASSLNGRGLYQPQHF | many | TRBD1 | TRBJ1-5 | TRBV28
TGCAGTGCTAGAGATTGGCGGGAGTCCTACAATGAGCAGTTCTTC | CSARDWRESYNEQFF | few | TRBD2 | TRBJ2-1 | TRBV20-1
TGTGCCAGCAGACCTACTAGCGGACCCTTGAGGGAGCAGTTCTTC | CASRPTSGPLREQFF | few | TRBD2 | TRBJ2-1 | TRBV6-1
TGTGCCAGTAGGGGGGAAATTCGCAATCAGCCCCAGCATTTT | CASRGEIRNQPQHF | many | - | TRBJ1-5 | TRBV19
TGTGCCAGCAGTTTAGGGCATTGGCAGTACAATCAGCCCCAGCATTTT | CASSLGHWQYNQPQHF | many | - | TRBJ1-5 | TRBV12-3/TRBV12-4
TGCGCCAGCAGCCAGACGACTAGCGGTTTGACCAAAAACATTCAGTACTTC | CASSQTTSGLTKNIQYF | few | TRBD2 | TRBJ2-4 | TRBV4-1
TGTGCCAGCAGTTACGGACTCTATGGCTACACCTTC | CASSYGLYGYTF | few | - | TRBJ1-2 | TRBV6-6
TGCGCCAGCAGCACATTACCGAGACAGGGGTCTGAAGCTTTCTTT | CASSTLPRQGSEAFF | - | TRBD1 | TRBJ1-1 | TRBV5-1
TGTGCCAGCAGCCAACGACTAGCGGGAGTCGAGACCCAGTACTTC | CASSQRLAGVETQYF | many | TRBD2 | TRBJ2-5 | TRBV11-2
TGTGCCAGCAGTGAACGCCACGAGCAGTACTTC | CASSERHEQYF | many | - | TRBJ2-7 | TRBV2
TGTGCCAGCACCGGTCGGGGAGAGGAGACCCAGTACTTC | CASTGRGEETQYF | many | - | TRBJ2-5 | TRBV27
TGTGCCAGCAGCGAGTACAGGGGGCTGAACACTGAAGCTTTCTTT | CASSEYRGLNTEAFF | many | TRBD1 | TRBJ1-1 | TRBV7-8
TGCAGCGTTCTGGGAACAGGGGGCTACGAGCAGTACTTC | CSVLGTGGYEQYF | few | TRBD1 | TRBJ2-7 | TRBV29-1
TGCGCCAGCAGCCAAGATGGACTAGCGGGAGGGACGAACACCGGGGAGCTGTTTTTT | CASSQDGLAGGTNTGELFF | many | TRBD2 | TRBJ2-2 | TRBV4-3
TGTGCCAGCAGTCGGTCAGGGGGCTCAGAGACCCAGTACTTC | CASSRSGGSETQYF | many | TRBD1 | TRBJ2-5 | TRBV27
TGCGCCAGCAGCGTGACTAGCGGGAGGGCCGGATTCTACGAGCAGTACTTC | CASSVTSGRAGFYEQYF | - | TRBD2 | TRBJ2-7 | TRBV5-1
TGTGCCAGCTCACCAAACAGTCATTTGACAGATACGCAGTATTTT | CASSPNSHLTDTQYF | many | - | TRBJ2-3 | TRBV18
TGTGCCAGCAGTGTGGGACTAGCGGGAGGATTTGAGCAGTTCTTC | CASSVGLAGGFEQFF | many | TRBD2 | TRBJ2-1 | TRBV6-1
TGCAGTGCCGCCGGCGAGACCCAGTACTTC | CSAAGETQYF | many | - | TRBJ2-5 | TRBV20-1
TGTGCCAGCAGAAACGAGTGGTTACGGGGTGAAGCTTTCTTT | CASRNEWLRGEAFF | - | - | TRBJ1-1 | TRBV6-1
TGTGCCAGCAGTTCCTTGGGACTAGCGGGAGTCCCAGATACGCAGTATTTT | CASSSLGLAGVPDTQYF | many | TRBD2 | TRBJ2-3 | TRBV6-2/TRBV6-3
TGTGCCGGTAGTACCTCCAGGACAGGGGGCAGTGGCTACACCTTC | CAGSTSRTGGSGYTF | - | TRBD1 | TRBJ1-2 | TRBV19
TGCAGTGCTATGCGGGAGGGCCGAGGAGATACGCAGTATTTT | CSAMREGRGDTQYF | - | TRBD2 | TRBJ2-3 | TRBV20-1
TGTGCCAGCAGCTCCGCCCATGAGGGCCAAAACATTCAGTACTTC | CASSSAHEGQNIQYF | many | - | TRBJ2-4 | TRBV11-3
TGTGCCAGCAGGATCACCGGGACAGGGCTCTACGAGCAGTACTTC | CASRITGTGLYEQYF | few | TRBD1 | TRBJ2-7 | TRBV2
TGTGCCAGTAGTGGGGACCACCAAGAGACCCAGTACTTC | CASSGDHQETQYF | - | - | TRBJ2-5 | TRBV19
TGCGCCAGCAGACCGGACAGGCCTTCCTCTGGAAACACCATATATTTT | CASRPDRPSSGNTIYF | many | TRBD1 | TRBJ1-3 | TRBV5-1
TGTGCCAGTAGTATTGGTGCTAACCACAATGAGCAGTTCTTC | CASSIGANHNEQFF | - | - | TRBJ2-1 | TRBV19
TGCGCCAGCAGCCAAGTTAGCGGGAGGAATACGCAGTATTTT | CASSQVSGRNTQYF | many | TRBD2 | TRBJ2-3 | TRBV4-3
TGTGCCAGCACCCCAAGGACTAGCGGGAGGGGTAAGGTCGCGGACAATGAGCAGTTCTTC | CASTPRTSGRGKVADNEQFF | many | TRBD2 | TRBJ2-1 | TRBV28
TGTGCCAGCAGCTTAGATCTGCGGGTCACCTTC | CASSLDLRVTF | many | - | TRBJ1-2 | TRBV11-2
TGTGCCAGCAGTTTAGCGGCTTCGGGAACCGATGGCTACACCTTC | CASSLAASGTDGYTF | many | - | TRBJ1-2 | TRBV12-3/TRBV12-4
TGTGCCAGCAGCACGGACACGAGGTACCAAGAGACCCAGTACTTC | CASSTDTRYQETQYF | many | - | TRBJ2-5 | TRBV7-2
TGTGCCAGCGGGGGTGCAGCAGGTACTGAAGCTTTCTTT | CASGGAAGTEAFF | many | - | TRBJ1-1 | TRBV7-9
TGTGCCTGGAGTGTACCGGGACAGGGGTACGAGCAGTACTTC | CAWSVPGQGYEQYF | many | TRBD1 | TRBJ2-7 | TRBV30
TGCGCCAGCAGCCCCCGGGGAGGGGCCAACACCGGGGAGCTGTTTTTT | CASSPRGGANTGELFF | few | TRBD2 | TRBJ2-2 | TRBV5-1
TGCAGTGCTAGCTTCTTTATACTCGGGGCCTACAATGAGCAGTTCTTC | CSASFFILGAYNEQFF | many | - | TRBJ2-1 | TRBV20-1
TGTGCCAGCAGCAACTACGGGACATTCCAAGAGACCCAGTACTTC | CASSNYGTFQETQYF | many | - | TRBJ2-5 | TRBV11-2
TGTGCCAGCGATTCTTCTCACTTTATGAACACCGAAGCTTTCTTT | CASDSSHFMNTEAFF | - | - | TRBJ1-1 | TRBV6-2/TRBV6-3
TGTGCCATCAGTGAGTCGCCGGGACCGCAGAATCAGCCCCAGCATTTT | CAISESPGPQNQPQHF | many | - | TRBJ1-5 | TRBV10-3
TGTGCCAGCAGATCCGGGTCGGGGGGCTGGGAGACCCAGTACTTC | CASRSGSGGWETQYF | few | - | TRBJ2-5 | TRBV27
TGTGCCAGCAGCCACCCAGGCTACACCGGGGAGCTGTTTTTT | CASSHPGYTGELFF | few | - | TRBJ2-2 | TRBV3-1
TGTGCCAGCAGCCCCCACGGACAGGGGTACGAGCAGTACTTC | CASSPHGQGYEQYF | - | TRBD1 | TRBJ2-7 | TRBV6-2/TRBV6-3
TGCAGTGCTAGAAGCCTAGGACTAGCGGGAGCAGGCGAGCAGTACTTC | CSARSLGLAGAGEQYF | many | TRBD2 | TRBJ2-7 | TRBV20-1
TGCGCCAGCAGCTTGGAACCTCATGGCAATGAGCAGTTCTTC | CASSLEPHGNEQFF | many | - | TRBJ2-1 | TRBV5-1
TGTGCCAGCAGCCATCTAGCGACGGATTCCTACGAGCAGTACTTC | CASSHLATDSYEQYF | few | - | TRBJ2-7 | TRBV4-2
TGTGCCAGCAGCTTAGAGCCGGGACAGGGGGCCAATGAGCAGTTCTTC | CASSLEPGQGANEQFF | many | TRBD1 | TRBJ2-1 | TRBV7-9
TGTGCCAGCAGTTACAGGGAACGTGGTCAGCCCCAGCATTTT | CASSYRERGQPQHF | few | - | TRBJ1-5 | TRBV6-2/TRBV6-3
TGTGCCAGCAGTTACCCGACGGAGCAGTTCTTC | CASSYPTEQFF | many | - | TRBJ2-1 | TRBV6-2/TRBV6-3